This TCR beta chain was retrieved from a study of Ad26.COV2.S vaccination and SARS-CoV-2 variants. At the level of the study: Enrolled in COV1001, the donor was in the Ad26.COV2.S trial arm, which received the vaccine. Ad26.COV2.S shots went into the muscle once or twice, 56 days apart.

The CDR3 runs to 17 residues. Germline-derived CDR1 and CDR2 are MGHRA and YSYEKL. J gave up 3 bases and V 4 bases, and 13 bases lay outside the gene matches. Noted treatment: approximately 18 received Ad26.COV2.S at low or high dose, single or two shots; 5 received placebo; per-sample allocation not given. Repertoires come from day 63 after the first vaccine or placebo injection. The table came from immunoSEQ multiplex PCR; TCRdb's copy has only in-frame clones and leaves some out. The sample carries over 400,000 clones, about 92% recorded once. Source: peripheral blood, taken in a trial of Ad26.COV2.S vaccine versus placebo. J is TRBJ2-3 and V is TRBV4-1; 7 positions match TRBD2. The sequence was collected from a person between 18 and 65 years old who received the Ad26.COV2.S COVID-19 vaccine or a placebo. The CDR3 sequence: CASSPIPGGGRTDTQYF. The DNA of the CDR3 is TGCGCCAGCAGCCCGATTCCCGGGGGAGGGCGAACAGATACGCAGTATTTT.